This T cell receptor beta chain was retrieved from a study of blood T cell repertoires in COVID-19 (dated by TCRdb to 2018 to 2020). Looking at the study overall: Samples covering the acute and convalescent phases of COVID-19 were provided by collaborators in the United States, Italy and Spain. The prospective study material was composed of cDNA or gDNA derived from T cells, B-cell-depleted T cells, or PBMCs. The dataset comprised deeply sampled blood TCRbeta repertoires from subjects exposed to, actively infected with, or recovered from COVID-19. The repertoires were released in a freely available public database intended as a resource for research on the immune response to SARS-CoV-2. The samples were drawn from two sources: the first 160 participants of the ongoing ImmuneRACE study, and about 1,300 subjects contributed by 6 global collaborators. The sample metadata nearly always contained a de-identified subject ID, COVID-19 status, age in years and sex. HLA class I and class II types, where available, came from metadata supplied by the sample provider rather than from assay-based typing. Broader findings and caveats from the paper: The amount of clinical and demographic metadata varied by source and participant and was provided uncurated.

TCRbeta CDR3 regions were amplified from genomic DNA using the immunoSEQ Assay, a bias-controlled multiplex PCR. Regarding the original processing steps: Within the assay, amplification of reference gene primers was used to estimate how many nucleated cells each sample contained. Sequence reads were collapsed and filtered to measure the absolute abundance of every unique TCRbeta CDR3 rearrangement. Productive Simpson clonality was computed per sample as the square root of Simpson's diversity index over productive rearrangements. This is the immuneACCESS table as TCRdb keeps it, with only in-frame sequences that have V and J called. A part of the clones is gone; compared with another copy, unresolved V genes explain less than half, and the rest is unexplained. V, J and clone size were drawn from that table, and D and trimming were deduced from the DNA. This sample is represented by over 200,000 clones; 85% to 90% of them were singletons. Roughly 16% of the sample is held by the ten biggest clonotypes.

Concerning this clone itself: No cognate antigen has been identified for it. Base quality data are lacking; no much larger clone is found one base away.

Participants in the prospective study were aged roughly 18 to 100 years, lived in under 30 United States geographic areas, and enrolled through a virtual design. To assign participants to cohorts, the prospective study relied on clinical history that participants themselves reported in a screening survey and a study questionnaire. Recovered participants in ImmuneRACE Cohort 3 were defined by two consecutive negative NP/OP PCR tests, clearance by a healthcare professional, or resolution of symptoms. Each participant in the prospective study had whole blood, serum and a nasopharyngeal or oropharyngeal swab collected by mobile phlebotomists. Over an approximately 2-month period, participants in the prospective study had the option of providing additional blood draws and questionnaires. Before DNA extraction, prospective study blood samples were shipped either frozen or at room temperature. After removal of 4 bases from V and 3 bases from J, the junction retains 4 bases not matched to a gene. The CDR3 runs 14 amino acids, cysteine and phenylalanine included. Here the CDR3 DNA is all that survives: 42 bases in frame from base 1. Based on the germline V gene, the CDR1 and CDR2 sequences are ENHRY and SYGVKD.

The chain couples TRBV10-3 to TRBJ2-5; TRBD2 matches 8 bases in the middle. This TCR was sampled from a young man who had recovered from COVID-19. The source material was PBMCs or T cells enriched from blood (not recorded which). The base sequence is TGTGCCATCAGTGGTATGGGACTAGAAGAGACCCAGTACTTC. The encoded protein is CAISGMGLEETQYF.